The clone carrying this T cell receptor beta chain was recorded once. The data belong to a study of PD-1 blockade in classical Hodgkin lymphoma. Brentuximab vedotin exposure varied, and every patient relapsed after autologous stem cell transplantation. J lost 3 bases, V lost 5 bases, and 10 bases had no gene match. The CDR3 sequence is 16 residues long. Germline assignment: CDR1 LNHDA and CDR2 SQIVND (reference sequence). Measured with immunoSEQ multiplex PCR; TCRdb has only the in-frame clones, and not every one. The sample contains fewer than 45,000 clones, about 88% of which appear only once. The clonotype comes from a human donor with classical Hodgkin lymphoma. The material was peripheral blood mononuclear cells (PBMCs), obtained before the second cycle of nivolumab. The V call is TRBV19, the J call TRBJ2-3; 8 positions agree with TRBD1. The CDR3 DNA sequence: TGTGCCAGTAGTGTGACAGGGGTAGGAAGGACAGATACGCAGTATTTT. Its protein is CASSVTGVGRTDTQYF. Drawing the rest from reference TRBV19 and TRBJ2-3, the complete variable domain is DGGITQSPKYLFRKEGQNVTLSCEQNLNHDAMYWYRQDPGQGLRLIYYSQIVNDFQKGDIAEGYSVSREKKESFPLTVTSAQKNPTAFYLCASSVTGVGRTDTQYFGPGTRLTVL.